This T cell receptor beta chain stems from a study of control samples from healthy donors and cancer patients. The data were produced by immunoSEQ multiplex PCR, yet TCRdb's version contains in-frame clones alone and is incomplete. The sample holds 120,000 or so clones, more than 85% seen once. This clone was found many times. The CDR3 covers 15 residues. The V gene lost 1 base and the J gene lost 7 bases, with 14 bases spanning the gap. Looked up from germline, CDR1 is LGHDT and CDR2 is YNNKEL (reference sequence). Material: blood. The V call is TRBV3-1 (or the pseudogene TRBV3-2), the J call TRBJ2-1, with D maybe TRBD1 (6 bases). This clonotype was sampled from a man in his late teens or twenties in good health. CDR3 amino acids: CASSQGPAGENEQFF. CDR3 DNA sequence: TGTGCCAGCAGCCAAGGCCCGGCAGGGGAAAATGAGCAGTTCTTC.